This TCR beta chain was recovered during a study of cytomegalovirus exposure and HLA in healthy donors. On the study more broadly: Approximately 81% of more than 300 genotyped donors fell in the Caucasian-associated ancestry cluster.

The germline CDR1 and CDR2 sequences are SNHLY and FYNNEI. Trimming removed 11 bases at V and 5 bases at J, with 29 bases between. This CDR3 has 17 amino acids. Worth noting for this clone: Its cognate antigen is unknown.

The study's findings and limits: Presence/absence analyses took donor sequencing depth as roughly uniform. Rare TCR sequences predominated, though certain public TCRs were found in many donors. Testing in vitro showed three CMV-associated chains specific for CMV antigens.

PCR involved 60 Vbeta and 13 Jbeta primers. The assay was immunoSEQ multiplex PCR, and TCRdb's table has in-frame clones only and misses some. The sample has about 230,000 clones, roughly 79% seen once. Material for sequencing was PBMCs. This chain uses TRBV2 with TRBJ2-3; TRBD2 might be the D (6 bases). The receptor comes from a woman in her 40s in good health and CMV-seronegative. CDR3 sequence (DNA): TGTGCCGAAGCAAGGAGGGCTAGCGAGTTGATTGGAGATACGCAGTATTTT. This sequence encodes CAEARRASELIGDTQYF. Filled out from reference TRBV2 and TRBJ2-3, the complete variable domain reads EPEVTQTPSHQVTQMGQEVILRCVPISNHLYFYWYRQILGQKVEFLVSFYNNEISEKSEIFDDQFSVERPDGSNFTLKIRSTKLEDSAMYFCAEARRASELIGDTQYFGPGTRLTVL.